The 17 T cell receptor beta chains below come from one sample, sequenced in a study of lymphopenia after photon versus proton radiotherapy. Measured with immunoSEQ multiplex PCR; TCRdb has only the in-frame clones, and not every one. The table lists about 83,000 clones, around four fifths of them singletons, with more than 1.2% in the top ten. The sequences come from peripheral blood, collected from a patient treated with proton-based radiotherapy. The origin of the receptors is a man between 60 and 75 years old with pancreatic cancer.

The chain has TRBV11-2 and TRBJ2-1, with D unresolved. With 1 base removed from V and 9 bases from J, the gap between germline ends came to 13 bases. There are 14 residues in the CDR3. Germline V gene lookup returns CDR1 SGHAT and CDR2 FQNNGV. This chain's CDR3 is CASSLVVGWGEQFF. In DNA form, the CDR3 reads TGTGCCAGCAGCTTAGTTGTAGGGTGGGGTGAGCAGTTCTTC.

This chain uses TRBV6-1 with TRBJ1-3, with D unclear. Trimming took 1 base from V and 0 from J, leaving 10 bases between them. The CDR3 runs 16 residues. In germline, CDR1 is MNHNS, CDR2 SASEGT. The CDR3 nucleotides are TGTGCCAGCAGTGAAGTCCAGGTAGCCTCTGGAAACACCATATATTTT. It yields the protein CASSEVQVASGNTIYF.

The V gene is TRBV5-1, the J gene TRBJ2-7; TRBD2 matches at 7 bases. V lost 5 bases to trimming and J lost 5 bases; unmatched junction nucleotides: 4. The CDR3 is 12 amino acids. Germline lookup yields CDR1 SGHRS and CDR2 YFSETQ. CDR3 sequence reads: CASRNRGDEQYF. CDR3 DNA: TGCGCCAGCAGAAATCGGGGGGACGAGCAGTACTTC. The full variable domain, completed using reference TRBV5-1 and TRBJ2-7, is KAGVTQTPRYLIKTRGQQVTLSCSPISGHRSVSWYQQTPGQGLQFLFEYFSETQRNKGNFPGRFSGRQFSNSRSEMNVSTLELGDSALYLCASRNRGDEQYFGPGTRLTVT.

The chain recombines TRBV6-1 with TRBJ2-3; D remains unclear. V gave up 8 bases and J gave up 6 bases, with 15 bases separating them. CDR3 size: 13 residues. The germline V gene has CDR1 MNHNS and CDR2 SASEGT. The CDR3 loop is CASVTTFGDTQYF. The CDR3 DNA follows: TGTGCCAGCGTGACGACGTTTGGGGATACGCAGTATTTT.

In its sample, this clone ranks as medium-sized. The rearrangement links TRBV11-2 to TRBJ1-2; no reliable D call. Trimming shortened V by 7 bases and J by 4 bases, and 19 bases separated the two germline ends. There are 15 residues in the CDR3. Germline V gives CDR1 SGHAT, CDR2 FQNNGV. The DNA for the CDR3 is TGTGCCAGCACCCAACTTGGAGGAAATATCTATGGCTACACCTTC. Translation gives CASTQLGGNIYGYTF.

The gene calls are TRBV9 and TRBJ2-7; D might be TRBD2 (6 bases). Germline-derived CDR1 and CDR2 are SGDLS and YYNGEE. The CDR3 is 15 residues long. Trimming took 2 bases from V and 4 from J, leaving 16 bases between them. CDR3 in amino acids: CASSVASGTLYEQYF. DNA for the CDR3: TGTGCCAGCAGCGTTGCTTCAGGGACTCTTTACGAGCAGTACTTC.

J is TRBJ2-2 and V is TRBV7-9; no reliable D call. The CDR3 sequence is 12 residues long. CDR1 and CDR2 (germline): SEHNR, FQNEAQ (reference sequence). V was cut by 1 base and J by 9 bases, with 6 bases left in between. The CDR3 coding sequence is TGTGCCAGCAGCTTAGTTGGAAGGGAGCTGTTTTTT. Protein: CASSLVGRELFF.

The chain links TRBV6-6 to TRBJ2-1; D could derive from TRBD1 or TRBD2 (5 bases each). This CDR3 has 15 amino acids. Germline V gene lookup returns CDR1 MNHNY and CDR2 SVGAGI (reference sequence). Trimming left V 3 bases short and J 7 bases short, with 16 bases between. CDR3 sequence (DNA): TGTGCCAGCAGTTATTTGGGGGTTCGGTTTAATGAGCAGTTCTTC. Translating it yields CASSYLGVRFNEQFF.

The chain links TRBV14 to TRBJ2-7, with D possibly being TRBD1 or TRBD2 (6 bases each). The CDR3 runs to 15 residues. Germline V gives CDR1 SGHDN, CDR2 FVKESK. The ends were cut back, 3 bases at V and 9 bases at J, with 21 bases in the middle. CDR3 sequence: CASSQWGAPQRGQYF. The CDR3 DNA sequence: TGTGCCAGCAGCCAGTGGGGGGCGCCTCAACGCGGGCAGTACTTC.

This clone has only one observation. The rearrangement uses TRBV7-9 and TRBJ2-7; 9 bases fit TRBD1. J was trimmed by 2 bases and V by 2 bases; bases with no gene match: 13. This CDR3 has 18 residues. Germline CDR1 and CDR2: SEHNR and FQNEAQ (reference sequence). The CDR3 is CASSLSTIPRTGAYEQYF. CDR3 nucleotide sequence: TGTGCCAGCAGCTTATCGACAATTCCCCGGACAGGGGCCTACGAGCAGTACTTC. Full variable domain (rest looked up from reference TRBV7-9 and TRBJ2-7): DTGVSQNPRHKITKRGQNVTFRCDPISEHNRLYWYRQTLGQGPEFLTYFQNEAQLEKSRLLSDRFSAERPKGSFSTLEIQRTEQGDSAMYLCASSLSTIPRTGAYEQYFGPGTRLTVT.

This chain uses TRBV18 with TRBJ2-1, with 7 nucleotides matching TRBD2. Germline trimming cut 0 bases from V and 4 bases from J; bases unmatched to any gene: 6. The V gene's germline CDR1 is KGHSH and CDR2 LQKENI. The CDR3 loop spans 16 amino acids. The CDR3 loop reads CASSPPIKRDYNEQFF. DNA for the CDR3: TGTGCCAGCTCACCACCGATCAAGCGGGATTACAATGAGCAGTTCTTC.

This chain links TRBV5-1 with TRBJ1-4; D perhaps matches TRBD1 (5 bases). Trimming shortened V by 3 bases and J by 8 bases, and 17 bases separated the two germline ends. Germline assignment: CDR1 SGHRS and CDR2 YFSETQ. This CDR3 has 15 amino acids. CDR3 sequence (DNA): TGCGCCAGCAGCTCGATGGGGGGGAAGAACGAAAAACTGTTTTTT. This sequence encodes CASSSMGGKNEKLFF.

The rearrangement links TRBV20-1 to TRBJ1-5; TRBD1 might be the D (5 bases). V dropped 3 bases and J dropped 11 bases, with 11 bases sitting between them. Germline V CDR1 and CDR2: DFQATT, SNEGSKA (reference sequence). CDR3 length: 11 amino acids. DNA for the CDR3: TGCAGTGCTAGGGATGGGGGAGCCCAGCATTTT. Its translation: CSARDGGAQHF.

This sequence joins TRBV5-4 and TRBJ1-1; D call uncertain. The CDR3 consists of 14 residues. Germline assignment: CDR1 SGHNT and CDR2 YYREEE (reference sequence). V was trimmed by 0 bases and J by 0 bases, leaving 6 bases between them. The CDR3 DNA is TGTGCCAGCAGCTTGGAAGGGATGAACACTGAAGCTTTCTTT. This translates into CASSLEGMNTEAFF.

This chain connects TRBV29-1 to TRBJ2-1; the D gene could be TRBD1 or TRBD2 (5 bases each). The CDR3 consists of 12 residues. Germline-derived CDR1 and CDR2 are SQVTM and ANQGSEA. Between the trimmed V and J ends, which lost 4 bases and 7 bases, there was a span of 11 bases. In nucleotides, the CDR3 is TGCAGCGTTGTCCGGGGCGCAAATGAGCAGTTCTTC. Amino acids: CSVVRGANEQFF.

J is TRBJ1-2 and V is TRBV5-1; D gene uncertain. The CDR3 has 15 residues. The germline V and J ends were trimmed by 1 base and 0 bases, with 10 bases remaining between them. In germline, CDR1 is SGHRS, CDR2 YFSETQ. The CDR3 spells CASSLNKNSNYGYTF. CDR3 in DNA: TGCGCCAGCAGCTTGAATAAGAACTCTAACTATGGCTACACCTTC. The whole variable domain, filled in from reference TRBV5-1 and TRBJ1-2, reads KAGVTQTPRYLIKTRGQQVTLSCSPISGHRSVSWYQQTPGQGLQFLFEYFSETQRNKGNFPGRFSGRQFSNSRSEMNVSTLELGDSALYLCASSLNKNSNYGYTFGSGTRLTVV.

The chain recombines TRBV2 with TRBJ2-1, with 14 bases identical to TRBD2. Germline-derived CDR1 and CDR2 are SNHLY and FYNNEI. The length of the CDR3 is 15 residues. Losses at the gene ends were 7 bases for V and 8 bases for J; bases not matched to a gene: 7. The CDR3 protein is CASTGGTSGSHEQFF. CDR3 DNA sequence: TGTGCCAGCACTGGGGGGACTAGCGGGAGCCATGAGCAGTTCTTC.